A selection of T cell receptor beta chains follows, all from one sample in a study of regulatory T cells in long-lasting Graves disease. TCRdb itself ran the multiplex PCR reads through MiXCR, one entry per CDR3 protein. The table has more than 300,000 distinct CDR3 sequences, about a sixth seen once. The data were also submitted as part of a second study, on T cells in Graves' hyperthyroidism and ophthalmopathy.

The sequences come from peripheral blood mononuclear cells (PBMCs), collected at new diagnosis, from a patient treated with antithyroid drugs. The source is a woman under 30 with Graves disease. Both conserved end residues are part of each CDR3. A D gene is named only where the DNA matches it firmly. Rows give clone size only sometimes, using once, few, many, or a class for an expanded clone.

V	length	D	J	size	CDR3	DNA
TRBV2	12	.	TRBJ1-2	many	CATKPWLDGYTF	TGTGCCACCAAACCATGGTTAGATGGCTACACCTTC
TRBV6-2/TRBV6-3	15	TRBD2	TRBJ2-7	few	CASSEAGGRAYEQYF	TGTGCCAGCAGCGAAGCGGGAGGGAGGGCCTACGAGCAGTACTTC
TRBV5-1	15	TRBD1	TRBJ2-5	many	CASSLVAGGGETQYF	TGCGCCAGCAGCTTGGTCGCAGGGGGCGGGGAGACCCAGTACTTC
TRBV11-2	12	.	TRBJ1-1	many	CASSITGFEAFF	TGTGCCAGCAGCATAACAGGATTTGAAGCTTTCTTT
TRBV7-6	13	.	TRBJ2-7	many	CASSFAQADEQYF	TGTGCCAGCAGCTTTGCCCAGGCGGACGAGCAGTACTTC
TRBV20-1	16	.	TRBJ2-1	many	CSATATVGATPNEQFF	TGCAGTGCTACCGCCACAGTTGGGGCTACACCCAATGAGCAGTTCTTC
TRBV29-1	11	.	TRBJ1-2	.	CSVVAIYGYTF	TGCAGCGTTGTAGCTATCTATGGCTACACCTTC
TRBV3-1	14	TRBD1	TRBJ1-6	many	CASSRGTVNSPLHF	TGTGCCAGCAGCCGCGGGACAGTTAATTCACCCCTCCACTTT
TRBV5-1	18	TRBD1	TRBJ1-1	many	CASSTRTRTGGRVTEAFF	TGCGCCAGCAGCACCCGAACGCGGACAGGGGGAAGGGTCACTGAAGCTTTCTTT
TRBV6-1	16	TRBD1	TRBJ1-6	.	CASSRPQGVSFSPLHF	TGTGCCAGCAGTAGACCACAGGGGGTCTCATTTTCACCCCTCCACTTT
TRBV2	11	.	TRBJ2-3	many	CASQKADTQYF	TGTGCCAGCCAGAAGGCAGATACGCAGTATTTT
TRBV7-9	17	TRBD2	TRBJ2-1	.	CASSSPGGSSGIYEQFF	TGTGCCAGCAGCTCCCCCGGAGGGTCTAGCGGGATATATGAGCAGTTCTTC
TRBV7-9	16	.	TRBJ2-1	few	CASSPPLQGPDNEQFF	TGTGCCAGCAGCCCCCCATTGCAAGGACCTGACAATGAGCAGTTCTTC
TRBV7-2	11	.	TRBJ2-1	many	CASSDFNEQFF	TGTGCCAGCAGCGACTTCAATGAGCAGTTCTTC
TRBV3-1	11	.	TRBJ2-3	many	CASSKGNTQYF	TGTGCCAGCAGCAAAGGGAATACGCAGTATTTT
TRBV6-1	16	TRBD2	TRBJ2-7	once	CASNHLRSGGSYEQYF	TGTGCCAGCAACCACCTCCGGAGCGGGGGATCCTACGAGCAGTACTTC
TRBV24-1	16	TRBD2	TRBJ2-1	.	CATSEPSGRATYEQFF	TGTGCCACCAGTGAACCTAGCGGGAGGGCGACTTATGAGCAGTTCTTC
TRBV30	14	.	TRBJ1-1	many	CAWSPLLPNTEAFF	TGTGCCTGGAGTCCCCTTCTACCGAACACTGAAGCTTTCTTT
TRBV20-1	16	TRBD1	TRBJ2-1	many	CSARTPPGQGVNEQFF	TGCAGTGCTCGCACCCCTCCGGGACAGGGGGTCAATGAGCAGTTCTTC
TRBV9	14	.	TRBJ2-7	.	CASSVGHIGYEQYF	TGTGCCAGCAGCGTAGGGCACATTGGCTACGAGCAGTACTTC
TRBV5-4	15	.	TRBJ1-2	.	CASSLDPASGYGYTF	TGTGCCAGCAGCTTGGACCCCGCGTCGGGCTATGGCTACACCTTC
TRBV3-1	14	TRBD2	TRBJ2-1	.	CASSRTSGYNEQFF	TGTGCCAGTTCCCGGACTAGCGGATACAATGAGCAGTTCTTC
TRBV28	15	TRBD2	TRBJ2-1	.	CASSARELAVNEQFF	TGTGCCAGCAGTGCTCGTGAACTAGCGGTTAATGAGCAGTTCTTC
TRBV2	15	.	TRBJ1-2	.	CASSERRAGSAGYTF	TGTGCCAGCAGTGAACGGCGGGCAGGGTCGGCTGGCTACACCTTC
TRBV5-5	15	.	TRBJ1-2	few	CASSYAGRTSGGYTF	TGTGCCAGCAGTTACGCGGGACGGACCTCTGGAGGCTACACCTTC
TRBV20-1	17	TRBD2	TRBJ2-2	.	CSAPGPSGRASTGELFF	TGCAGTGCCCCGGGCCCTAGCGGGAGGGCCTCCACCGGGGAGCTGTTTTTT
TRBV11-2	15	.	TRBJ1-4	many	CAIPNALWEVGKLFF	TGTGCCATCCCAAATGCCCTGTGGGAGGTCGGAAAACTGTTTTTT
TRBV20-1	14	TRBD2	TRBJ2-3	many	CSASLLAFTDTQYF	TGCAGTGCTAGTCTACTAGCGTTCACAGATACGCAGTATTTT
TRBV7-8	14	.	TRBJ1-1	many	CASSLRPLNTEAFF	TGTGCCAGCAGCTTAAGGCCATTGAACACTGAAGCTTTCTTT
TRBV2	15	TRBD2	TRBJ2-2	few	CASSGTSGGAGELFF	TGTGCCAGCAGTGGGACTAGCGGGGGGGCCGGGGAGCTGTTTTTT
TRBV6-5	13	.	TRBJ2-7	many	CASSYTGPYEQYF	TGTGCCAGCAGTTACACTGGGCCCTACGAGCAGTACTTC
TRBV5-1	13	.	TRBJ2-2	many	CASSSGNTGELFF	TGCGCCAGCAGCTCGGGTAACACCGGGGAGCTGTTTTTT
TRBV6-1	12	.	TRBJ2-4	.	CASSPTQNIQYF	TGTGCCAGCAGTCCTACTCAGAACATTCAGTACTTC
TRBV9	14	TRBD1	TRBJ2-7	.	CASSPGTGVGEQYF	TGTGCCAGCAGCCCCGGGACAGGTGTGGGTGAGCAGTACTTC
TRBV28	14	TRBD1	TRBJ1-2	few	CASSDRGLNYGYTF	TGTGCCAGCAGTGACAGGGGACTAAACTATGGCTACACCTTC
TRBV3-1	16	TRBD2	TRBJ2-7	many	CASSQIRTSGRVEQYF	TGTGCCAGCAGCCAGATCAGGACTAGCGGAAGGGTCGAGCAGTACTTC
TRBV18	14	.	TRBJ2-7	many	CASSPPSGIDEQYF	TGTGCCAGCTCACCACCGTCGGGTATTGACGAGCAGTACTTC
TRBV5-1	11	.	TRBJ2-5	many	CASGREETQYF	TGTGCCAGCGGAAGAGAAGAGACCCAGTACTTC
TRBV11-2	15	TRBD2	TRBJ2-1	many	CASSLGLAGENEQFF	TGTGCCAGCAGCTTAGGCCTAGCGGGAGAGAATGAGCAGTTCTTC
TRBV2	19	TRBD2	TRBJ2-2	.	CASAGDPTKAGTNTGELFF	TGTGCCAGCGCGGGGGACCCGACTAAGGCAGGCACGAACACCGGGGAGCTGTTTTTT
TRBV7-6	12	.	TRBJ2-1	few	CASSSWYNEQFF	TGTGCCAGCAGCAGTTGGTACAATGAGCAGTTCTTC
TRBV6-1	16	.	TRBJ2-7	few	CASSPNPGQSHYEQYF	TGTGCCAGCAGCCCTAACCCTGGACAGTCCCACTACGAGCAGTACTTC
TRBV20-1	18	.	TRBJ2-6	many	CSARGLRAPGTGANVLTF	TGCAGTGCTAGAGGGCTCCGCGCCCCAGGGACTGGGGCCAACGTCCTGACTTTC
TRBV6-2/TRBV6-3	13	TRBD1	TRBJ1-1	many	CASTLRTGLEAFF	TGTGCCAGCACCCTGCGGACAGGGCTAGAAGCTTTCTTT
TRBV6-1	14	.	TRBJ2-7	many	CASTEERVTYEQYF	TGTGCCAGCACCGAGGAACGGGTAACCTACGAGCAGTACTTC